The rows below give T cell receptor beta chains drawn from one sample of a study of Ad26.COV2.S vaccination and SARS-CoV-2 variants. Produced via immunoSEQ multiplex PCR; TCRdb's table is partial and in-frame only. Among 440,000 or so clones listed, over 80% were seen once. Here the sequenced sample was peripheral blood, taken in a trial of Ad26.COV2.S vaccine versus placebo. These receptors were collected from a person between 18 and 65 years old who received the Ad26.COV2.S COVID-19 vaccine or a placebo. Both conserved end residues are part of each CDR3. The D gene is left open where the match is weak. The size entry is marked missing in some rows and otherwise reads once, few, many or a size class.

>TRBJ2-1|.|TRBD2|TRBV6-6
CASSYPLAGGSNEQFF
TGTGCCAGCAGTTACCCCCTAGCGGGGGGTTCGAATGAGCAGTTCTTC
>TRBJ1-5|.|.|TRBV2
CASSQTGGYSNQPQHF
TGTGCCAGCAGTCAGACAGGAGGGTATAGCAATCAGCCCCAGCATTTT
>TRBJ2-5|.|.|TRBV10-1
CASIPSGAGETQYF
TGCGCCAGCATCCCCTCAGGGGCGGGTGAGACCCAGTACTTC
>TRBJ2-1|.|TRBD1|TRBV29-1
CSVQARTGFHEQFF
TGCAGCGTTCAAGCTCGGACAGGGTTCCATGAGCAGTTCTTC
>TRBJ2-7|.|TRBD2|TRBV4-2
CASSQEFGLAGLRYEQYF
TGTGCCAGCAGCCAAGAGTTTGGCCTAGCGGGGTTGAGGTACGAGCAGTACTTC
>TRBJ1-2|.|.|TRBV9
CASSAGGTLNYGYTF
TGTGCCAGCAGCGCCGGAGGGACATTAAACTATGGCTACACCTTC
>TRBJ1-2|.|.|TRBV7-9
CASGDINRVRYGYTF
TGTGCCAGCGGCGACATAAACAGGGTGCGTTATGGCTACACCTTC
>TRBJ2-7|.|.|TRBV7-9
CASSLTTGRASEQYF
TGTGCCAGCAGCTTAACGACAGGCCGGGCTTCTGAGCAGTACTTC
>TRBJ1-6|.|.|TRBV27
CASSLSAGPLSPLHF
TGTGCCAGCAGTTTGAGTGCGGGGCCACTTTCACCCCTCCACTTT
>TRBJ2-7|.|TRBD2|TRBV27
CASSQAGATYEQYF
TGTGCCAGCAGCCAAGCGGGGGCCACGTACGAGCAGTACTTC
>TRBJ2-3|.|.|TRBV7-8
CASSQAETTDTQYF
TGTGCCAGCAGCCAGGCCGAGACCACAGATACGCAGTATTTT
>TRBJ1-6|.|TRBD1|TRBV4-3
CASSQMTGPNSPLHF
TGCGCCAGCAGCCAGATGACAGGGCCTAATTCACCCCTCCACTTT
>TRBJ2-5|.|TRBD2|TRBV25-1
CASSKTSGGETQYF
TGTGCCAGCAGTAAAACTAGCGGGGGTGAGACCCAGTACTTC
>TRBJ1-6|.|.|TRBV6-1
CASSDQGSYNSPLHF
TGTGCCAGCAGTGATCAGGGGTCCTATAATTCACCCCTCCACTTT
>TRBJ1-3|.|.|TRBV11-2
CASSLATGYERNTIYF
TGTGCCAGCAGCTTAGCGACAGGTTACGAAAGAAACACCATATATTTT
>TRBJ2-3|.|TRBD2|TRBV2
CASSGGTSGGKGTQYF
TGTGCCAGCAGTGGAGGGACTAGCGGGGGAAAGGGAACGCAGTATTTT
>TRBJ1-1|once|.|TRBV10-3
CAISVAGLNTEAFF
TGTGCCATCAGTGTCGCAGGGCTAAACACTGAAGCTTTCTTT
>TRBJ2-1|.|.|TRBV7-9
CASSLGFSVNEQFF
TGTGCCAGCAGCTTAGGTTTTTCGGTTAATGAGCAGTTCTTC
>TRBJ1-2|.|TRBD1|TRBV10-2
CASKNRDRAAGNYGYTF
TGCGCCAGCAAAAACCGGGACAGGGCTGCGGGTAACTATGGCTACACCTTC
>TRBJ2-5|.|.|TRBV21-1
CASSKGQRETQYF
TGTGCCAGCAGCAAAGGGCAGAGGGAGACCCAGTACTTC
>TRBJ2-1|.|TRBD2|TRBV10-1
CASSGLAGGPDEQFF
TGCGCCAGCAGTGGGTTAGCGGGGGGGCCCGATGAGCAGTTCTTC
>TRBJ2-7|once|.|TRBV25-1
CASSSVFSDSYEQYF
TGTGCCAGCAGTTCGGTGTTTTCAGACTCCTACGAGCAGTACTTC
>TRBJ2-5|.|.|TRBV19
CASSIDGSRVETQYF
TGTGCCAGTAGTATAGATGGCAGTCGGGTGGAGACCCAGTACTTC
>TRBJ1-5|.|.|TRBV30
CAWSVGRTTGQPQHF
TGTGCCTGGAGTGTCGGGCGAACCACAGGACAGCCCCAGCATTTT
>TRBJ2-3|.|.|TRBV5-1
CASSFRDTQYF
TGCGCCAGCAGCTTTAGGGATACGCAGTATTTT
>TRBJ2-2|.|.|TRBV19
CASSISVTGELFF
TGTGCCAGTAGTATATCGGTCACCGGGGAGCTGTTTTTT
>TRBJ2-7|.|.|TRBV9
CASSASVGEPYEQYF
TGTGCCAGCAGCGCCAGCGTCGGGGAACCCTACGAGCAGTACTTC
>TRBJ2-5|.|TRBD2|TRBV18
CASSPRGGLQETQYF
TGTGCCAGCTCACCTCGCGGGGGACTCCAAGAGACCCAGTACTTC
>TRBJ1-4|.|TRBD1|TRBV9
CASRTGIATNEKLFF
TGTGCCAGCAGGACAGGGATTGCAACTAATGAAAAACTGTTTTTT
>TRBJ1-5|.|.|TRBV6-5
CASSYSQGKPQHF
TGTGCCAGCAGTTACTCGCAGGGGAAGCCCCAGCATTTT
>TRBJ2-1|.|.|TRBV21-1
CASTASGGRSVYNEQFF
TGTGCCAGCACCGCATCGGGGGGCAGAAGCGTCTACAATGAGCAGTTCTTC
>TRBJ1-1|.|TRBD1|TRBV30
CAWSIRDRDNTEAFF
TGTGCCTGGAGTATCCGGGACAGAGATAACACTGAAGCTTTCTTT
>TRBJ2-3|.|TRBD1|TRBV4-3
CASSQVPTGGDLGTDTQYF
TGCGCCAGCAGCCAAGTCCCGACAGGGGGGGACCTCGGCACAGATACGCAGTATTTT
>TRBJ1-2|.|.|TRBV7-9
CASSYWENGYTF
TGTGCCAGCAGCTACTGGGAGAATGGCTACACCTTC
>TRBJ2-7|.|.|TRBV7-2
CASSLDGRLNYEQYF
TGTGCCAGCAGCTTAGACGGACGGCTAAACTACGAGCAGTACTTC
>TRBJ2-5|once|TRBD1|TRBV7-9
CASSPGDRGLFQETQYF
TGTGCCAGCAGCCCCGGGGACAGGGGGCTATTTCAAGAGACCCAGTACTTC
>TRBJ2-7|.|.|TRBV7-2
CASSLEWRGPYEQYF
TGTGCCAGCAGCTTAGAATGGCGGGGGCCCTACGAGCAGTACTTC
>TRBJ2-7|.|TRBD2|TRBV7-2
CASSLRTSGGAGGEQYF
TGTGCCAGCAGCCTGCGGACTAGCGGGGGGGCGGGGGGCGAGCAGTACTTC
>TRBJ2-2|.|.|TRBV30
CAWSVRLFLDPGELFF
TGTGCCTGGAGTGTACGCTTATTTCTGGATCCCGGGGAGCTGTTTTTT